This entry features one T cell receptor (beta chain) sequence. TCRdb keeps only in-frame clones here, not all; method: immunoSEQ multiplex PCR. The sample yields 55,000 or so clones, approximately 86% seen once. The record originates from a study of blood T cell repertoires in COVID-19. The overall study: Material from acute and convalescent COVID-19 was sourced from the United States, Italy and Spain.

CDR3 length equals 14 residues. Germline-derived CDR1 and CDR2 are MNHEY and SVGAGI. Trimming at V came to 9 bases and at J to 2 bases, leaving 6 bases not matched to a gene. Sequenced: peripheral blood. The sequence was obtained from a middle-aged man with COVID-19, enrolled during active disease. The chain uses TRBV6-5 and TRBJ2-7; TRBD2 agrees at 11 bases. For the CDR3, the DNA is TGTGCCAGTCTAGCGGGGGGCGTTCCCTACGAGCAGTACTTC. Protein sequence: CASLAGGVPYEQYF.